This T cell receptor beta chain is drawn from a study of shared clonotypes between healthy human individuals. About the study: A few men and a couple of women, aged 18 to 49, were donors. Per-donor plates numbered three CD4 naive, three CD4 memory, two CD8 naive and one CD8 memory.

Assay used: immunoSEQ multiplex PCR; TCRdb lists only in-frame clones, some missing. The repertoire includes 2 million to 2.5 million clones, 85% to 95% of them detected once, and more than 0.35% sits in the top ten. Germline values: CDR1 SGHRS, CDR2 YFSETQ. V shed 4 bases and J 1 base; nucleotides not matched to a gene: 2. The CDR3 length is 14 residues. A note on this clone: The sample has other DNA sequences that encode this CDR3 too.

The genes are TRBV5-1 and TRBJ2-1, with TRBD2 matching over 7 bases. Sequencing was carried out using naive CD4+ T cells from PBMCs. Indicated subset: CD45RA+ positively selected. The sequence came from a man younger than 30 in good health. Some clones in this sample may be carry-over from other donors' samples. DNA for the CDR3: TGCGCCAGCAGCCCCGGGGGGTCCTACAATGAGCAGTTCTTC. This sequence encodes CASSPGGSYNEQFF.